This TCR beta chain was recorded in a study of blood T cell repertoires in COVID-19. Study as a whole: Samples of COVID-19 (acute and convalescent) were obtained from the United States, Italy and Spain. Nucleic acid was either cDNA or gDNA, and it came from T cells, B-cell-depleted T cells, or PBMCs.

The count of this clone is one. Looked up from germline, CDR1 is MNHEY and CDR2 is SVGEGT. J lost 2 bases, V lost 0 bases, and 8 bases had no gene match. This CDR3 has 20 amino acids. In the authors' methods: Estimated nucleated cell counts came from reference gene primer amplification. Here immunoSEQ multiplex PCR was the method, and the copy in TCRdb shows in-frame clones only, minus some. V and J calls and clone size are those listed in that table; D and trimming were worked out from the DNA. The data show over 200,000 clones, with 75% to 90% seen just once and approximately 5% held by the top ten.

The specimen was peripheral blood. This clonotype was obtained from a human donor in a cohort sampled during active COVID-19. The V and J genes are TRBV6-2 or TRBV6-3 and TRBJ2-1; 15 positions agree with TRBD2. The CDR3 bases are TGTGCCAGCAGTTACTCGTTCGGGACTAGCGGGAGGTCCGCCTACAATGAGCAGTTCTTC. This gives the protein CASSYSFGTSGRSAYNEQFF.